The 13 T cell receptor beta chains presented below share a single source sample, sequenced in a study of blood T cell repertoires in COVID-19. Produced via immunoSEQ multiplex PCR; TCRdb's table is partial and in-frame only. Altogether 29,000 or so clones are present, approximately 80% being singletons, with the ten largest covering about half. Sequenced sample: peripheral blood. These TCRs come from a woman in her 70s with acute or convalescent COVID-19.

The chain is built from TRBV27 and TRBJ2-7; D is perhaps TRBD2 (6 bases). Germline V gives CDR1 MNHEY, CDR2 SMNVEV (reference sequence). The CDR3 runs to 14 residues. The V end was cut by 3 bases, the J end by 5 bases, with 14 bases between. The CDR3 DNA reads TGTGCCAGCAGTTTTCAGGGAGGTAGGAACGAGCAGTACTTC. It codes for CASSFQGGRNEQYF.

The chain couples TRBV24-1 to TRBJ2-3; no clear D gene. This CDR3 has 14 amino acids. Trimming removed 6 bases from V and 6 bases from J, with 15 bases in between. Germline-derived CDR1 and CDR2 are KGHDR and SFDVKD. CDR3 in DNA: TGTGCCACCAGTAACGCCATAGCCGCCGATACGCAGTATTTT. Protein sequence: CATSNAIAADTQYF.

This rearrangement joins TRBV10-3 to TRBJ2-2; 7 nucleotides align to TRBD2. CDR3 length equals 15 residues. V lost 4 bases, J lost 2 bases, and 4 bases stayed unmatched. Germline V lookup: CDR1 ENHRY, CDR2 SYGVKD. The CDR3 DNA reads TGTGCCATCAGTGTTTCGGGGGGAAACACCGGGGAGCTGTTTTTT. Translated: CAISVSGGNTGELFF.

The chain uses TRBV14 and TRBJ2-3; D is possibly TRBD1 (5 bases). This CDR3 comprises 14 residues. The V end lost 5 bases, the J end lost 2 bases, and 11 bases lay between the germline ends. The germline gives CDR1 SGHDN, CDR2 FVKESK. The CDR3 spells CASSRGLITDTQYF. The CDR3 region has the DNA TGTGCCAGCAGCAGGGGCCTAATCACAGATACGCAGTATTTT.

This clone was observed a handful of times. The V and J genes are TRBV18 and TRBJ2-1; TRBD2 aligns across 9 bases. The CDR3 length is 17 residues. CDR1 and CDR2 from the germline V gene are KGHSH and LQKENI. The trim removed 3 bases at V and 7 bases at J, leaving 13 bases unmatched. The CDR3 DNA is TGTGCCAGCTCACCCCCCGGGGGGGTGAGCGGGAGGAATGAGCAGTTCTTC. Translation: CASSPPGGVSGRNEQFF.

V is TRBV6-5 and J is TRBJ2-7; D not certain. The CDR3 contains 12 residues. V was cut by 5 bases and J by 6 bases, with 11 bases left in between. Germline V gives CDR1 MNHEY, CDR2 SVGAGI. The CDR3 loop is CASSHTPLEQYF. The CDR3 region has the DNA TGTGCCAGCAGTCATACACCTCTCGAGCAGTACTTC.

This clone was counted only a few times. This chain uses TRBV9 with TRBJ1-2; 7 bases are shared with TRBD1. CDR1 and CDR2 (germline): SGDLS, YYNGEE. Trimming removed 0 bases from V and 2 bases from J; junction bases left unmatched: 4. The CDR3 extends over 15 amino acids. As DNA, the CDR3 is TGTGCCAGCAGCGTAGAGGGCAGGGGGAACTATGGCTACACCTTC. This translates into CASSVEGRGNYGYTF.

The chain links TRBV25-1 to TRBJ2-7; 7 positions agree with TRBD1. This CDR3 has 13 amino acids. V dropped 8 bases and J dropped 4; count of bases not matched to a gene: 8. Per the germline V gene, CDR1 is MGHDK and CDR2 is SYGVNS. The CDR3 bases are TGTGCCAGCGAAATGGGACAGACTTACGAGCAGTACTTC. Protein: CASEMGQTYEQYF.

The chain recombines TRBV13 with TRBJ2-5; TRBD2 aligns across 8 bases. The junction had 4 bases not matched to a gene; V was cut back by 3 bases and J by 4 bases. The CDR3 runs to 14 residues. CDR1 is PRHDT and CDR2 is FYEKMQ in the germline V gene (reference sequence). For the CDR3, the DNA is TGTGCCAGCAGCTTGCGGGGGGTAGGAGAGACCCAGTACTTC. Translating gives CASSLRGVGETQYF.

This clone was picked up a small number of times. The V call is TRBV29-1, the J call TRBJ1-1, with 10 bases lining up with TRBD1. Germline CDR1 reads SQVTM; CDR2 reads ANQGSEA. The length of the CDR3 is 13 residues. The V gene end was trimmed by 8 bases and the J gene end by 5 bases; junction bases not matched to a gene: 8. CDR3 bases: TGCAGCACTGACAGGGGGCTGGGAACTGAAGCTTTCTTT. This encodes CSTDRGLGTEAFF.

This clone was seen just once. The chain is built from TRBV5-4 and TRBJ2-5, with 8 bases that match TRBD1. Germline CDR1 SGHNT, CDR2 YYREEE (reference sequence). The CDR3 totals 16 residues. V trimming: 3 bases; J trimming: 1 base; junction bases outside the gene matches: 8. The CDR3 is CASSSSDRGSQETQYF. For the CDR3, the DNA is TGTGCCAGCAGCTCCTCAGACAGGGGCAGCCAAGAGACCCAGTACTTC. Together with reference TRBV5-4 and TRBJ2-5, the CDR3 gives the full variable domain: ETGVTQSPTHLIKTRGQQVTLRCSSQSGHNTVSWYQQALGQGPQFIFQYYREEENGRGNFPPRFSGLQFPNYSSELNVNALELDDSALYLCASSSSDRGSQETQYFGPGTRLLVL.

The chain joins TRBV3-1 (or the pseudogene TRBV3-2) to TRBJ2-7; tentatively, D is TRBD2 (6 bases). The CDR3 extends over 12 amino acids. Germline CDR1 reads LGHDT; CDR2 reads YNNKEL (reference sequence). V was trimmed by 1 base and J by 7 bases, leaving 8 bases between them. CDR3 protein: CASSQAGLEQYF. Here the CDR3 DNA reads TGTGCCAGCAGCCAAGCGGGACTTGAGCAGTACTTC.

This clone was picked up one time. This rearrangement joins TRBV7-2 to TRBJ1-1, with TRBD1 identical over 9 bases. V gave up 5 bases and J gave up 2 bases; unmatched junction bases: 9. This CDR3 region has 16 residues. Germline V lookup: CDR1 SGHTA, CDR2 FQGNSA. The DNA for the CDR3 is TGTGCCAGCAGCCAAAAGGACAGGGGCTTTAACACTGAAGCTTTCTTT. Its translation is CASSQKDRGFNTEAFF.